This TCR beta chain was obtained from a study of shared clonotypes between healthy human individuals. This CDR3 is 14 amino acids long. Per germline, CDR1 LNHNV and CDR2 YYDKDF (reference sequence). V was clipped by 5 bases and J by 5 bases; unmatched bases: 9. Data came from immunoSEQ multiplex PCR; TCRdb stores just in-frame clones and leaves some out. The sample consists of about 79,000 clones, about 65% of them appearing once. The chain employs TRBV15 and TRBJ2-7; 7 bases are shared with TRBD2. The clonotype comes from a man aged 25 to 45 in good health. The sequenced material came from memory CD8+ T cells sorted from blood. Subset meaning: CD45RO+ cells pooled with CCR7-negative TemRA cells. The CDR3: CATSPGEGQDEQYF. DNA of the CDR3: TGTGCCACCAGCCCGGGGGAGGGTCAGGACGAGCAGTACTTC.